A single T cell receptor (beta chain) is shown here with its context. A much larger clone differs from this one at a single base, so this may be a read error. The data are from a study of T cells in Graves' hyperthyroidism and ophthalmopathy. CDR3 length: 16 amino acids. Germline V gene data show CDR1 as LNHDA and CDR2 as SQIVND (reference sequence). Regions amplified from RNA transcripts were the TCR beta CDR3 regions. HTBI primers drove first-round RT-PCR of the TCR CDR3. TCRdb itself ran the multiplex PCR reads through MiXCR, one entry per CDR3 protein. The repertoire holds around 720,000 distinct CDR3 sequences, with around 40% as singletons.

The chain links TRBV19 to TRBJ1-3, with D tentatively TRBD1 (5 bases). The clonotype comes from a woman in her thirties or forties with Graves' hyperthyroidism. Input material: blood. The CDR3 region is CASSIARDASGNTVYF. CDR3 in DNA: TGTGCCAGTAGTATAGCCAGGGACGCCTCTGGAAACACCGTATATTTT.